Listed below are T cell receptor beta chains from one sample, sequenced in a study of T cell responses to AZD1222 COVID-19 vaccine. Generated by immunoSEQ multiplex PCR, the TCRdb table keeps only in-frame clones and is missing some. The sample contains about 110,000 clones, around 87% of which appear only once. The sequencing here drew on peripheral blood, taken 28 days after the second AZD1222 dose. The source is an adult who received the AZD1222 COVID-19 vaccine. The CDR3 runs from the conserved cysteine through the conserved F or W. A D gene is named only where the DNA matches it firmly. The size of a clone is reported for some rows only, either as once, few or many, or as a class for expanded clones.

d_call,clone_size,j_call,v_call,cdr3_nt,cdr3_aa
-,-,TRBJ1-4,TRBV4-1,TGCGCCAGCAGCCAAGCAGTTTCCGAAAAACTGTTTTTT,CASSQAVSEKLFF
TRBD1,-,TRBJ1-2,TRBV5-1,TGCGCCAGCAGCTTGCCCCAGGGGGCTAACTATGGCTACACCTTC,CASSLPQGANYGYTF
-,-,TRBJ1-2,TRBV9,TGTGCCAGCAGCGTAGCTGACTCCCGATATGGCTACACCTTC,CASSVADSRYGYTF
-,-,TRBJ2-3,TRBV7-9,TGTGCCAGCAGCTTTGGCACAGATACGCAGTATTTT,CASSFGTDTQYF
-,once,TRBJ2-3,TRBV29-1,TGCAGCGTTGTTGATAGCCTTCGGGGAGATACGCAGTATTTT,CSVVDSLRGDTQYF
TRBD1,few,TRBJ1-1,TRBV19,TGTGCCAGTAGTACCACCCAGGGGACAGGGAGAGCTGAAGCTTTCTTT,CASSTTQGTGRAEAFF
-,-,TRBJ2-7,TRBV5-1,TGCGCCAGCGCTGGGGGAGGATCCTACGAGCAGTACTTC,CASAGGGSYEQYF
-,-,TRBJ1-2,TRBV6-4,TGTGCCAGCAGTCCGGACGGGGATAACTATGGCTACACCTTC,CASSPDGDNYGYTF
-,-,TRBJ1-2,TRBV10-2,TGCGCCAGCAGGAAGGAGACAGGCAACTATGGCTACACCTTC,CASRKETGNYGYTF
-,-,TRBJ1-5,TRBV6-5,TGTGCCAGCGGGACCAATCAGCCCCAGCATTTT,CASGTNQPQHF
TRBD1,-,TRBJ2-2,TRBV7-2,TGTGCCAGCAGCTTGGAACAGGGGTTTAGCGGGGAGCTGTTTTTT,CASSLEQGFSGELFF
TRBD1,-,TRBJ2-2,TRBV7-9,TGTGCCAGCAGCCCGCCGGACAGGGGGATATGGAAGAACACCGGGGAGCTGTTTTTT,CASSPPDRGIWKNTGELFF
-,-,TRBJ2-1,TRBV21-1,TGTGCCAGCAGCAAGCCGGGGGGAAGAAATGAGCAGTTCTTC,CASSKPGGRNEQFF
-,-,TRBJ1-1,TRBV28,TGTGCCAGCATGGGTTACACTGAAGCTTTCTTT,CASMGYTEAFF
-,-,TRBJ1-6,TRBV9,TGTGCCAGCAGCGTCCGGGGGAGCAATTCACCCCTCCACTTT,CASSVRGSNSPLHF
-,-,TRBJ2-5,TRBV4-2,TGTGCCAGCAGCCAATTTACCCAAGAGACCCAGTACTTC,CASSQFTQETQYF
TRBD1,once,TRBJ2-7,TRBV6-2/TRBV6-3,TGTGCCAGCAGTTATTGGACAGGTCTAAACCTCTACGAGCAGTACTTC,CASSYWTGLNLYEQYF
-,-,TRBJ2-7,TRBV12-3/TRBV12-4,TGTGCCAGCAGACAGGGCTACGAGCAGTACTTC,CASRQGYEQYF
-,-,TRBJ2-2,TRBV9,TGTGCCAGCAGCGTAAGGTCGGGAACCGGGGAGCTGTTTTTT,CASSVRSGTGELFF
TRBD1,-,TRBJ1-4,TRBV5-1,TGCGCCAGCAGCTCGATACAGGGGTCGGGTGAAAAACTGTTTTTT,CASSSIQGSGEKLFF
-,-,TRBJ2-7,TRBV6-5,TGTGCCAGCAGTAGCGCGTCTACCTACGAGCAGTACTTC,CASSSASTYEQYF
-,-,TRBJ1-1,TRBV30,TGTGCCTGGACCCCCCTGAACACTGAAGCTTTCTTT,CAWTPLNTEAFF
-,once,TRBJ1-2,TRBV6-5,TGTGCCAGCAGTTATTCCCTCCTTGGGTATGGCTACACCTTC,CASSYSLLGYGYTF
-,-,TRBJ2-7,TRBV5-4,TGTGCCAGCAGCTTGCAGAGCCTCCCCCAGGGACAGCAGTACTTC,CASSLQSLPQGQQYF
-,-,TRBJ2-2,TRBV24-1,TGTGCCACCAGTCACCGGGACAAGAACACCGGGGAGCTGTTTTTT,CATSHRDKNTGELFF
TRBD1,-,TRBJ2-1,TRBV7-8,TGTGCCAGCAGCCCGGACAGGGTTGGCAATGAGCAGTTCTTC,CASSPDRVGNEQFF
-,-,TRBJ1-5,TRBV7-9,TGTGCCAGCAGCTTAGAGGGGGGGGAACAGCCCCAGCATTTT,CASSLEGGEQPQHF
TRBD2,-,TRBJ2-5,TRBV6-2/TRBV6-3,TGTGCCAGCAGCCAAGGACTAGCGGGGGGGCAGGAGACCCAGTACTTC,CASSQGLAGGQETQYF
TRBD1,-,TRBJ1-4,TRBV2,TGTGCCAGCAGTCTGGGACAGAATAATGAAAAACTGTTTTTT,CASSLGQNNEKLFF
TRBD2,-,TRBJ2-3,TRBV9,TGTGCCAGCAGCGTAGAAAAGGCGGGGGGCACAGATACGCAGTATTTT,CASSVEKAGGTDTQYF
-,-,TRBJ2-2,TRBV5-4,TGTGCCAGCAGCTTGGAAAGGCCAACGTGGACCGGGGAGCTGTTTTTT,CASSLERPTWTGELFF
TRBD1,-,TRBJ1-5,TRBV11-2,TGTGCCAGCAGCCTAACCCCCGGGACAGGGAATCAGCCCCAGCATTTT,CASSLTPGTGNQPQHF
-,once,TRBJ1-3,TRBV19,TGTGCCAGCAAAGTAAGCTCTGGAAACACCATATATTTT,CASKVSSGNTIYF
TRBD1,-,TRBJ1-2,TRBV25-1,TGTGCCAGCAGTGGCTCGGACAGGGGAAAAATAGGGGGCTACACCTTC,CASSGSDRGKIGGYTF
TRBD1,-,TRBJ2-2,TRBV30,TGTGCCTGGAGCACGGGACAGTGGGCCGGGGAGCTGTTTTTT,CAWSTGQWAGELFF
-,-,TRBJ1-1,TRBV4-3,TGCGCCAGCAGCCAGAGCCGGGGGACTGAAGCTTTCTTT,CASSQSRGTEAFF
TRBD2,-,TRBJ2-3,TRBV5-6,TGTGCCAGCAGCTTGATGACAGTGCTAGCGGGAATAGATACGCAGTATTTT,CASSLMTVLAGIDTQYF
TRBD1,-,TRBJ1-5,TRBV6-5,TGTGCCAGCAGTTCCCGACAGGGTAGCAATCAGCCCCAGCATTTT,CASSSRQGSNQPQHF
-,-,TRBJ1-4,TRBV28,TGTGCCAGCAGTTTTTTGACAACCGAAAAACTGTTTTTT,CASSFLTTEKLFF
TRBD2,-,TRBJ2-2,TRBV5-1,TGCGCCACCGGGACTAGCGGCATCACCGGGGAGCTGTTTTTT,CATGTSGITGELFF
TRBD1,few,TRBJ1-4,TRBV15,TGTGCCACCAGCCCTAAAACCGACGGGACAGGGCGAAAACTGTTTTTT,CATSPKTDGTGRKLFF
TRBD1,-,TRBJ1-6,TRBV28,TGTGCCAGCAGTTTCAGGGGACAGGGGGCATCACCCCTCCACTTT,CASSFRGQGASPLHF
TRBD1,-,TRBJ2-2,TRBV9,TGTGCCAGCAGCGCAGACAGGGGGAGGACCGGGGAGCTGTTTTTT,CASSADRGRTGELFF